The 32 T cell receptor beta chains listed next were all sequenced from one sample in a study of blood T cell repertoires in COVID-19. Data came from immunoSEQ multiplex PCR; TCRdb stores just in-frame clones and leaves some out. The sample contains about 260,000 clones, less than 90% of which appear only once. Sequencing was performed on peripheral blood. These receptors originate from a woman aged 40 to 49 who had recovered from COVID-19.

The sample holds a few counts of this clone. The gene calls are TRBV6-4 and TRBJ1-6; 8 bases map to TRBD1. J gave up 7 bases and V 5 bases, and 7 bases lay outside the gene matches. Germline V gene lookup returns CDR1 MRHNA and CDR2 SNTAGT. This CDR3 region has 15 residues. The CDR3 reads CASSPTGEENSPLHF. CDR3 sequence (DNA): TGTGCCAGCAGTCCGACAGGGGAAGAAAATTCACCCCTCCACTTT.

J is TRBJ1-2 and V is TRBV2; TRBD1 is a possible D gene (6 bases). Germline CDR1 is SNHLY and CDR2 is FYNNEI. V was shortened by 1 base and J by 0 bases, with 15 bases between the two germline ends. CDR3 size: 17 residues. The CDR3 DNA reads as TGTGCCAGCAGTGAAGTCGTGGGACAACCCGCTAACTATGGCTACACCTTC. It yields the protein CASSEVVGQPANYGYTF. The full variable domain, completed using reference TRBV2 and TRBJ1-2, is EPEVTQTPSHQVTQMGQEVILRCVPISNHLYFYWYRQILGQKVEFLVSFYNNEISEKSEIFDDQFSVERPDGSNFTLKIRSTKLEDSAMYFCASSEVVGQPANYGYTFGSGTRLTVV.

This chain connects TRBV19 to TRBJ1-3; 7 nucleotides match TRBD1. Germline V gene lookup returns CDR1 LNHDA and CDR2 SQIVND (reference sequence). The CDR3 is 13 amino acids. Losses at the gene ends were 9 bases for V and 4 bases for J; bases not matched to a gene: 6. The DNA for the CDR3 is TGTGCCAGCCGACAGGGAGCGGGAAACACCATATATTTT. Translated, it gives CASRQGAGNTIYF.

V gene TRBV11-3 combines with J gene TRBJ1-2, with TRBD1 as a possible D gene (6 bases). The CDR3 is 16 amino acids. Trimming removed 0 bases at V and 3 bases at J, with 14 bases between. CDR1 is SGHNT and CDR2 is YENEEA in the germline V gene. CDR3 amino acids: CASSLDRNRAYYGYTF. The CDR3 DNA reads TGTGCCAGCAGCTTAGATCGGAACAGGGCGTACTATGGCTACACCTTC.

The chain combines TRBV6-5 with TRBJ2-2; D possibly corresponds to TRBD2 (6 bases). The CDR3 spans 16 residues. Germline CDR1 is MNHEY and CDR2 is SVGAGI. V gave up 2 bases and J gave up 1 base, with 11 bases separating them. CDR3 nucleotide sequence: TGTGCCAGCAGTTACGATCCAGCGGGGAACACCGGGGAGCTGTTTTTT. This encodes CASSYDPAGNTGELFF.

This chain joins TRBV6-6 and TRBJ1-2; the D is unclear. Germline V gene data show CDR1 as MNHNY and CDR2 as SVGAGI (reference sequence). This CDR3 comprises 12 residues. Trimming removed 4 bases from V and 8 bases from J, with 11 bases in between. The CDR3 region is CASSLIQYGYTF. CDR3 coding DNA: TGTGCCAGCAGTTTAATCCAGTACGGCTACACCTTC.

CDR3: CAISESMRVDTQYF. The CDR3 coding sequence is TGTGCCATCAGTGAGTCTATGAGGGTAGATACGCAGTATTTT. The rearrangement uses TRBV10-3 and TRBJ2-3, with D possibly TRBD2 on 5 matching bases. The ends were cut back, 0 bases at V and 5 bases at J, with 9 bases in the middle. The CDR3 contains 14 residues. The germline gives CDR1 ENHRY, CDR2 SYGVKD.

The chain combines TRBV10-2 with TRBJ2-5; D may be TRBD2 (5 bases). This CDR3 region has 12 residues. Trimming took 5 bases from V and 7 from J, leaving 11 bases between them. Germline CDR1 reads WSHSY; CDR2 reads SAAADI. The CDR3 nucleotides read TGCGCCAGCAGTTCTGAGGGAGTGACCCAGTACTTC. Translated: CASSSEGVTQYF.

The chain's CDR3 is CATGHEAFF. The CDR3 region has the DNA TGTGCCACCGGACACGAAGCTTTCTTT. The gene calls are TRBV9 and TRBJ1-1, with D maybe TRBD1 (5 bases). The V end lost 9 bases, the J end lost 8 bases, and 8 bases lay between the germline ends. The CDR3 loop spans 9 amino acids. Germline CDR1 and CDR2: SGDLS and YYNGEE.

The genes are TRBV19 and TRBJ1-2; D is ambiguous. Germline CDR1 reads LNHDA; CDR2 reads SQIVND (reference sequence). The CDR3 is 15 amino acids. Between the trimmed V and J ends, which lost 3 bases and 4 bases, there was a span of 15 bases. CDR3 sequence: CASSMAGPDFYGYTF. The CDR3 nucleotides are TGTGCCAGTAGTATGGCGGGCCCCGATTTCTATGGCTACACCTTC.

V and J are TRBV28 and TRBJ2-3, with TRBD1 as a possible D gene (6 bases). CDR3 size: 15 residues. Trimming took 2 bases from V and 6 from J, leaving 15 bases between them. Germline lookup yields CDR1 MDHEN and CDR2 SYDVKM. The CDR3 sequence is CASSLVQGLGDTQYF. CDR3 bases: TGTGCCAGCAGTTTAGTCCAGGGGCTAGGGGATACGCAGTATTTT.

The V gene is TRBV28, the J gene TRBJ1-1; a weak D match, TRBD1 (6 bases). The CDR3 totals 15 residues. V gave up 4 bases and J gave up 5 bases, with 17 bases separating them. Germline CDR1 and CDR2: MDHEN and SYDVKM. CDR3 sequence: CASSYGQSLTTEAFF. DNA for the CDR3: TGTGCCAGCAGTTATGGACAGAGTCTTACAACTGAAGCTTTCTTT.

V and J are TRBV5-1 and TRBJ1-4; D is unclear. This CDR3 is 13 amino acids long. CDR1 and CDR2 (germline): SGHRS, YFSETQ. With 4 bases removed from V and 6 bases from J, the gap between germline ends came to 10 bases. The CDR3 here is CASSSVVDEKLFF. The DNA of the CDR3 is TGCGCCAGCAGCAGTGTAGTCGATGAAAAACTGTTTTTT.

The chain carries TRBV28 and TRBJ1-2; D may be TRBD1 (6 bases). The CDR3 is made up of 12 amino acids. V lost 6 bases to trimming and J lost 3 bases, with 8 bases between them. CDR1 is MDHEN, CDR2 SYDVKM, per germline. Here the CDR3 reads CASSRQDYGYTF. Written as DNA, the CDR3 is TGTGCCAGCAGCCGACAGGACTATGGCTACACCTTC.

The chain joins TRBV7-8 to TRBJ2-3; tentatively, D is TRBD1 (7 bases). V lost 5 bases and J lost 3, with 18 bases in between. Looked up from germline, CDR1 is SGHVS and CDR2 is FQNEAQ. CDR3 length: 16 residues. CDR3 loop: CASSPPPAGGTDTQYF. In DNA, the CDR3 is TGTGCCAGCAGCCCTCCCCCCGCAGGGGGGACAGATACGCAGTATTTT.

This rearrangement joins TRBV19 to TRBJ2-5; 8 nucleotides line up with TRBD1. The CDR3 length is 14 residues. The germline CDR1 and CDR2 sequences are LNHDA and SQIVND (reference sequence). With V trimmed by 4 bases and J by 5 bases, 6 bases remained unmatched. CDR3 in DNA: TGTGCCAGTAGTAGGGCAGGGGGCTCGGAGACCCAGTACTTC. It encodes CASSRAGGSETQYF.

This chain's CDR3 is CASSSRPYGATDTQYF. For the CDR3, the DNA is TGCGCCAGCAGCTCCCGGCCGTACGGAGCCACAGATACGCAGTATTTT. The genes are TRBV5-1 and TRBJ2-3; D is ambiguous. The CDR3 has 16 residues. In germline, CDR1 is SGHRS, CDR2 YFSETQ. Trimming stripped 3 bases from V and 2 bases from J, with 16 bases between. The variable domain in full, with the rest retrieved from reference TRBV5-1 and TRBJ2-3, is KAGVTQTPRYLIKTRGQQVTLSCSPISGHRSVSWYQQTPGQGLQFLFEYFSETQRNKGNFPGRFSGRQFSNSRSEMNVSTLELGDSALYLCASSSRPYGATDTQYFGPGTRLTVL.

The chain couples TRBV5-6 to TRBJ1-2, with D possibly matching TRBD1 (5 bases). The germline CDR1 and CDR2 sequences are SGHDT and YYEEEE. The V gene lost 0 bases and the J gene lost 6 bases, with 18 bases spanning the gap. The CDR3 length is 16 residues. The CDR3 bases are TGTGCCAGCAGCTTGGTCGCCAGGGCCGACGAGAATGGCTACACCTTC. The encoded protein is CASSLVARADENGYTF.

The chain recombines TRBV5-1 with TRBJ1-2, with D maybe TRBD1 (6 bases). The germline V gene encodes CDR1 SGHRS and CDR2 YFSETQ. V dropped 1 base and J dropped 8 bases, with 12 bases sitting between them. This CDR3 has 13 amino acids. The CDR3 sequence is CASSLRQALGYTF. CDR3 DNA: TGCGCCAGCAGCTTGAGACAGGCGCTCGGCTACACCTTC.

V and J are TRBV15 and TRBJ2-4; maybe TRBD1 (6 bases). The length of the CDR3 is 18 residues. Per the germline V gene, CDR1 is LNHNV and CDR2 is YYDKDF (reference sequence). Trimming removed 1 base at V and 1 base at J, with 17 bases between. CDR3 protein: CATSRVKGDGLAKNIQYF. The CDR3 DNA sequence: TGTGCCACCAGCAGAGTTAAGGGGGACGGACTGGCCAAAAACATTCAGTACTTC.

The chain is built from TRBV6-1 and TRBJ2-7; D not certain. V dropped 2 bases and J dropped 4 bases, with 9 bases sitting between them. The CDR3 runs to 13 residues. Germline V gene sequence: CDR1 MNHNS, CDR2 SASEGT. CDR3 in amino acids: CASSENRQYEQYF. The CDR3 region has the DNA TGTGCCAGCAGTGAAAACAGACAATACGAGCAGTACTTC.

This sequence joins TRBV6-2 or TRBV6-3 and TRBJ2-7, with a possible D match to TRBD1 (6 bases). Trimming shortened V by 4 bases and J by 6 bases, and 10 bases separated the two germline ends. CDR1 is MNHEY, CDR2 SVGEGT, per germline. This CDR3 comprises 12 residues. The DNA for the CDR3 is TGTGCCAGCAGTTCCCAGGGGCGCGAGCAGTACTTC. Translation: CASSSQGREQYF.

The V and J genes are TRBV6-1 and TRBJ1-5; D perhaps matches TRBD1 (5 bases). Deletions cut 1 base from V and 4 bases from J, with 11 bases between. The CDR3 consists of 15 residues. Germline CDR1 reads MNHNS; CDR2 reads SASEGT. The CDR3 DNA is TGTGCCAGCAGTGAAGGGCAGGGACTAAATCAGCCCCAGCATTTT. It yields the protein CASSEGQGLNQPQHF.

The chain is built from TRBV10-3 and TRBJ1-6, with D hard to call. Per the germline V gene, CDR1 is ENHRY and CDR2 is SYGVKD. There are 13 residues in the CDR3. V lost 8 bases, J lost 7 bases, and 12 bases lay in between. The CDR3 nucleotides are TGTGCCATCGCCGCCCAGGTGAATTCACCCCTCCACTTT. Amino acids: CAIAAQVNSPLHF.

This sequence joins TRBV20-1 and TRBJ1-2, with D possibly being TRBD1 (6 bases). The CDR3 runs to 13 residues. V was pared by 3 bases and J by 2 bases, with 10 bases between. Per germline, CDR1 DFQATT and CDR2 SNEGSKA (reference sequence). The CDR3 region has the DNA TGCAGTGCTAGTAGTAGGGGGAACTATGGCTACACCTTC. It is translated as CSASSRGNYGYTF.

The chain is built from TRBV28 and TRBJ2-7; the D gene is possibly TRBD1 (6 bases). The CDR3 is made up of 13 amino acids. Germline CDR1 and CDR2: MDHEN and SYDVKM. V lost 6 bases and J lost 2, with 11 bases in between. The CDR3 bases are TGTGCCAGCAGCCGGACAGTTCCCTACGAGCAGTACTTC. As protein: CASSRTVPYEQYF.

The chain carries TRBV15 and TRBJ1-4, with 8 positions matching TRBD1. From germline, CDR1 is LNHNV and CDR2 YYDKDF (reference sequence). With V trimmed by 4 bases and J by 5 bases, 9 bases remained unmatched. The CDR3 is 16 residues long. The CDR3 bases are TGTGCCACCAGCATTCCAACAGGGGGAAAAAATGAAAAACTGTTTTTT. Translating gives CATSIPTGGKNEKLFF.

This chain links TRBV7-9 with TRBJ2-5, with a weak D call TRBD2 (6 bases). This CDR3 spans 14 amino acids. Germline-derived CDR1 and CDR2 are SEHNR and FQNEAQ (reference sequence). The V end was cut by 3 bases, the J end by 4 bases, with 12 bases between. The CDR3 here is CASSFRGAGETQYF. CDR3 in DNA: TGTGCCAGCAGCTTTCGCGGGGCAGGAGAGACCCAGTACTTC.

V and J are TRBV28 and TRBJ2-1, with 9 bases fitting TRBD2. This CDR3 has 16 amino acids. V lost 2 bases and J lost 9; bases outside the gene matches: 11. Germline CDR1 MDHEN, CDR2 SYDVKM. The CDR3 region has the DNA TGTGCCAGCAGTTTAATTCTAGCGGGGTCAACGGGTGAGCAGTTCTTC. Its protein product is CASSLILAGSTGEQFF.

The chain is built from TRBV5-1 and TRBJ2-1; 9 nucleotides match TRBD1. The CDR3 runs 14 residues. Trimming took 4 bases from V and 7 from J; bases not matched to a gene: 6. CDR1 is SGHRS, CDR2 YFSETQ, per germline. The CDR3 DNA follows: TGCGCCAGCAGCACCGCCGGGACAGGGAATGAGCAGTTCTTC. Translated, it gives CASSTAGTGNEQFF.

This clone occurred once. The rearrangement links TRBV19 to TRBJ2-7; 8 positions agree with TRBD2. CDR1 is LNHDA, CDR2 SQIVND, per germline (reference sequence). The length of the CDR3 is 14 residues. The V gene end was trimmed by 3 bases and the J gene end by 4 bases; junction bases not matched to a gene: 5. CDR3 coding DNA: TGTGCCAGTAGTATGACTAGCGATCTGTACGAGCAGTACTTC. Amino acid sequence: CASSMTSDLYEQYF.

The rearrangement joins TRBV4-1 to TRBJ1-5; no reliable D call. Germline loops: CDR1 MGHRA, CDR2 YSYEKL. The V and J ends lost 1 base and 4 bases respectively, with 8 bases between them. This CDR3 has 14 residues. Written as DNA, the CDR3 is TGCGCCAGCAGCCAAGGGGCGGGGAATCAGCCCCAGCATTTT. Encoded protein: CASSQGAGNQPQHF.